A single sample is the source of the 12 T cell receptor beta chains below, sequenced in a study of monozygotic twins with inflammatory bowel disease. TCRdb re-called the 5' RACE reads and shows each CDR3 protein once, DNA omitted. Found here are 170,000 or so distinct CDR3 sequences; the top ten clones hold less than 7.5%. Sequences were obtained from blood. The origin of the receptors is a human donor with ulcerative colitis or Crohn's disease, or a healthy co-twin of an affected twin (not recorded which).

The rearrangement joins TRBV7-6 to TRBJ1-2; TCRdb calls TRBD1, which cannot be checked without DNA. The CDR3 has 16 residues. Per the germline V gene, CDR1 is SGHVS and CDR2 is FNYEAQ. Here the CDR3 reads CASSPLGQVANYGYTF.

The CDR3 here is CSAETPPGELFF. The chain is built from TRBV20-1 and TRBJ2-2; TCRdb outputs TRBD1, but without DNA this stays unchecked. Germline V gene data show CDR1 as DFQATT and CDR2 as SNEGSKA (reference sequence). This CDR3 has 12 amino acids.

CDR3: CASSLGDSLNTEAFF. The chain carries TRBV7-9 and TRBJ1-1; TCRdb's assignment of TRBD1 cannot be checked, as there is no DNA. Germline loops: CDR1 SEHNR, CDR2 FQNEAQ (reference sequence). The CDR3 covers 15 residues.

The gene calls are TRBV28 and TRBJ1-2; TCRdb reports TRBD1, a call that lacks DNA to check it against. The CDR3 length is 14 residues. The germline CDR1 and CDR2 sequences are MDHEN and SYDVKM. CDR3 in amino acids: CASSWFRGGYGYTF.

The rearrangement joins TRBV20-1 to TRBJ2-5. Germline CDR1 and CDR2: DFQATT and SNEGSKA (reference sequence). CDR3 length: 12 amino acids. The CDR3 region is CSATEAQETQYF.

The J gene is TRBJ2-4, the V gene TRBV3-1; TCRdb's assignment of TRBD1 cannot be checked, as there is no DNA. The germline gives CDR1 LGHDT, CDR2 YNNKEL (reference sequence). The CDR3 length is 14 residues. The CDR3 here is CASGNSAFKNIQYF. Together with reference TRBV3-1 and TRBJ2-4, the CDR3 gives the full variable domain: DTAVSQTPKYLVTQMGNDKSIKCEQNLGHDTMYWYKQDSKKFLKIMFSYNNKELIINETVPNRFSPKSPDKAHLNLHINSLELGDSAVYFCASGNSAFKNIQYFGAGTRLSVL.

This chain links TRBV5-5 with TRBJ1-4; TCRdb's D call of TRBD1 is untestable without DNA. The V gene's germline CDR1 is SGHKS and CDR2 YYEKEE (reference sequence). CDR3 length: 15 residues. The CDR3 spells CASSLTGQSNEKLFF.

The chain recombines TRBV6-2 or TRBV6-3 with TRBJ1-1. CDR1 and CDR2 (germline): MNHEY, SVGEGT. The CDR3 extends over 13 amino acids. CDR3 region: CASTLLGYTEAFF.

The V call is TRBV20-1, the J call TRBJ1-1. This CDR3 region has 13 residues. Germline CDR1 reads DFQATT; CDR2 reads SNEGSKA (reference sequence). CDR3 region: CSAPFSVNTEAFF.

CDR3 amino acids: CAISEGQRPQPQHF. The J gene is TRBJ1-5, the V gene TRBV10-3. The CDR3 sequence is 14 residues long. Germline CDR1 and CDR2: ENHRY and SYGVKD.

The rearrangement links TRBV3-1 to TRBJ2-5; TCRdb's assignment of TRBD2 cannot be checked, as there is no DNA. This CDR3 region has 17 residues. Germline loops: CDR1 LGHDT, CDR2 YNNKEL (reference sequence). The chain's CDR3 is CASSHDVPSGVPETQYF.

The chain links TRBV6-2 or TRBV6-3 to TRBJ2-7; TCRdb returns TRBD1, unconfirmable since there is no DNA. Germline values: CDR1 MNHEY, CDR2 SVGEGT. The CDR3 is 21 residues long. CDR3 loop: CASSPIDRGLGSASGAYEQYF.